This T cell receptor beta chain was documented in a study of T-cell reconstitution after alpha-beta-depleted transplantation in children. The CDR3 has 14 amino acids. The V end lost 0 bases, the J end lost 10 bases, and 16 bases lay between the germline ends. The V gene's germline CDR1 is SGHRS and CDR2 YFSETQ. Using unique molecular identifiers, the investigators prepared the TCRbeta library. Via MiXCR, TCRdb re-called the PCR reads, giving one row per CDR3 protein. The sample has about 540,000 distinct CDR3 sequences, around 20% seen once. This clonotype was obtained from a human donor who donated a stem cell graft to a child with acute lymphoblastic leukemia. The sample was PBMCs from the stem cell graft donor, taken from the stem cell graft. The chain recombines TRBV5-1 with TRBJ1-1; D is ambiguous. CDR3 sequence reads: CASSLDGRSLGAFF. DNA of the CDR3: TGCGCCAGCAGCTTGGATGGCAGATCTCTAGGAGCTTTCTTT.